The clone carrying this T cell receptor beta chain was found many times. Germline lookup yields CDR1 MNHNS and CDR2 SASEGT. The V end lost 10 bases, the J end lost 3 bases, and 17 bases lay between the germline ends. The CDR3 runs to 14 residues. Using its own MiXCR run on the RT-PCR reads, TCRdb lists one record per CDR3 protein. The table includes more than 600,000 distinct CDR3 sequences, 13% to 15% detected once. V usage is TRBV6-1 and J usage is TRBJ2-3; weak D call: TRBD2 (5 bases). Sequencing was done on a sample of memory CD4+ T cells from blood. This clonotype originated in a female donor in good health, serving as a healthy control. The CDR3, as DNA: TGTGCCACCAAGCCGGGCCCGGGGACAGATACGCAGTATTTT. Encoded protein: CATKPGPGTDTQYF.